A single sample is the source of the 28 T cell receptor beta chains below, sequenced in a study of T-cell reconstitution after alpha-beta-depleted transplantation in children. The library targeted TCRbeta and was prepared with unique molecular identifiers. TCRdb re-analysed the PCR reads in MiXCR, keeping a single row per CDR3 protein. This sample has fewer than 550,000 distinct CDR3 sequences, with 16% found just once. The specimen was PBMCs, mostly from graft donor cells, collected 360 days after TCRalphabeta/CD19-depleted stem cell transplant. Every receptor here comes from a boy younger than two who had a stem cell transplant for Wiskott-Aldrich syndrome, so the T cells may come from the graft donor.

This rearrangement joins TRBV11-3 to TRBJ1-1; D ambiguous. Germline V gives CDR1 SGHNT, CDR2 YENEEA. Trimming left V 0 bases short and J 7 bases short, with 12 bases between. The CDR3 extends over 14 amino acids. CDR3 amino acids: CASSLDSERDEAFF. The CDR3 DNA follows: TGTGCCAGCAGCTTAGATAGCGAAAGAGATGAAGCTTTCTTT.

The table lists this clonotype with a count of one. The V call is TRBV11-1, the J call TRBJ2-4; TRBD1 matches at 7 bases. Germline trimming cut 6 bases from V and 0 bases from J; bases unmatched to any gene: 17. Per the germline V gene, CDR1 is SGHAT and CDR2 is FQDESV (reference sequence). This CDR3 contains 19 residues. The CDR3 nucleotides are TGTGCCAGCAGTTCCAATTCCGGGACAGAACGCATAGCCAAAAACATTCAGTACTTC. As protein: CASSSNSGTERIAKNIQYF.

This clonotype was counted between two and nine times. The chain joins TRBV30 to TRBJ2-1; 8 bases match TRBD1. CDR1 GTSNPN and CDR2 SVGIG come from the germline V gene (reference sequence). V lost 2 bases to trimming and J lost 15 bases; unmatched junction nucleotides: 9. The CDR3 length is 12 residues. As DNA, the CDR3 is TGTGCCTGGAGTCATTCTCCGGGACAGGTGTTCTTC. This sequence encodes CAWSHSPGQVFF.

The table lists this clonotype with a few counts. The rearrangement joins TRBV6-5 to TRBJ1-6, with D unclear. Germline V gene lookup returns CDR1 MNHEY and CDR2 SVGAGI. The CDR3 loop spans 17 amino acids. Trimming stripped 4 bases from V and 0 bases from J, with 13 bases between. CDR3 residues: CASSSEPRSSYNSPLHF. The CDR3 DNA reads TGTGCCAGCAGTTCAGAACCACGAAGCTCCTATAATTCACCCCTCCACTTT.

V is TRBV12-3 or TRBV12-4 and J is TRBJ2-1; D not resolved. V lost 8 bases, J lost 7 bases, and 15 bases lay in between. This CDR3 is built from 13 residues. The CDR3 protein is CASQFPPRNEQFF. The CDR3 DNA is TGTGCCAGCCAATTCCCCCCGCGTAATGAGCAGTTCTTC.

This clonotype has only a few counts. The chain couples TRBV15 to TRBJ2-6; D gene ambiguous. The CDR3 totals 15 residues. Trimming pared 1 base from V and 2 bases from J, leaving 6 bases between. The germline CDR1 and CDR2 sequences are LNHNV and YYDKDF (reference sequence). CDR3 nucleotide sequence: TGTGCCACCAGCAGAGTGAAGACTGGGGCCAACGTCCTGACTTTC. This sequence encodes CATSRVKTGANVLTF.

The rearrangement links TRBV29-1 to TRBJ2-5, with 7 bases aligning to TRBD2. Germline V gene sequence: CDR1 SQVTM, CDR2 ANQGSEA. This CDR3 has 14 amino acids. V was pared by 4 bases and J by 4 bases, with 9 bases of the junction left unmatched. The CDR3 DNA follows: TGCAGCGTTGGCCCTACTAGCGTTGGAGAGACCCAGTACTTC. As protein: CSVGPTSVGETQYF.

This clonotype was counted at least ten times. CDR3 nucleotide sequence: TGCGCCAGCAGCCCGAAAAGCTATAATTCACCCCTCCACTTT. It codes for CASSPKSYNSPLHF. The chain employs TRBV4-3 and TRBJ1-6; D is unresolved. The length of the CDR3 is 14 residues. CDR1 is LGHNA, CDR2 YSLEER, per germline. Trimming cost V 4 bases and J 3 bases, with 7 bases left between them.

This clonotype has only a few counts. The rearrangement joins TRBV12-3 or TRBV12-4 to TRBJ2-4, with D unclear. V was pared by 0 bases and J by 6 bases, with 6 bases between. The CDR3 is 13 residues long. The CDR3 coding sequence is TGTGCCAGCAGTTTAGCGAAGAGAAACATTCAGTACTTC. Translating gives CASSLAKRNIQYF.

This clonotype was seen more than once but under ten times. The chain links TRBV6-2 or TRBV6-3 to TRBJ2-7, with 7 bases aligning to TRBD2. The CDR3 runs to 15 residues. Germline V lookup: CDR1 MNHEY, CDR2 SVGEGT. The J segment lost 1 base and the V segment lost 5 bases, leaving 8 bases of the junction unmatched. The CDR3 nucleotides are TGTGCCAGCAGTCGACTAGCCTTTCTATCCTACGAGCAGTACTTC. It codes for CASSRLAFLSYEQYF.

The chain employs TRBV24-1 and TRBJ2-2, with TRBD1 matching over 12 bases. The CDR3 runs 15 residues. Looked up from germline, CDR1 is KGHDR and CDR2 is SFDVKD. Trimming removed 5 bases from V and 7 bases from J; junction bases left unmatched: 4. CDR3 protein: CATSGDRGRVGELFF. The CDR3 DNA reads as TGTGCCACCAGTGGGGACAGGGGGCGCGTCGGGGAGCTGTTTTTT.

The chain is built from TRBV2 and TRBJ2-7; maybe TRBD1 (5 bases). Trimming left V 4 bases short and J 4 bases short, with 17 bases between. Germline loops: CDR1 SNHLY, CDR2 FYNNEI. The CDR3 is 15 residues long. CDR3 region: CASSGQKGPTYEQYF. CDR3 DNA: TGTGCCAGCAGTGGACAGAAGGGCCCTACATACGAGCAGTACTTC. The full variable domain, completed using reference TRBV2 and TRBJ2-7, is EPEVTQTPSHQVTQMGQEVILRCVPISNHLYFYWYRQILGQKVEFLVSFYNNEISEKSEIFDDQFSVERPDGSNFTLKIRSTKLEDSAMYFCASSGQKGPTYEQYFGPGTRLTVT.

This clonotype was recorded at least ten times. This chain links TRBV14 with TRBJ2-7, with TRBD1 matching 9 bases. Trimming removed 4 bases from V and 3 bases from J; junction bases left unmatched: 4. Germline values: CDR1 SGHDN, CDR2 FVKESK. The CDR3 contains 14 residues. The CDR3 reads CASSPGTGNYEQYF. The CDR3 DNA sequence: TGTGCCAGCAGCCCCGGGACAGGGAACTACGAGCAGTACTTC. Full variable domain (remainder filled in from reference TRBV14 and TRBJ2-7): EAGVTQFPSHSVIEKGQTVTLRCDPISGHDNLYWYRRVMGKEIKFLLHFVKESKQDESGMPNNRFLAERTGGTYSTLKVQPAELEDSGVYFCASSPGTGNYEQYFGPGTRLTVT.

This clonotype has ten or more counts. The CDR3, as DNA: TGTGCCAGCAGTTTCCACGGGGTCGACGGGGAGCTGTTTTTT. Translation: CASSFHGVDGELFF. This chain links TRBV12-3 or TRBV12-4 with TRBJ2-2, with a tentative D call TRBD2 (5 bases). This CDR3 has 14 residues. V dropped 3 bases and J dropped 7 bases, with 12 bases sitting between them.

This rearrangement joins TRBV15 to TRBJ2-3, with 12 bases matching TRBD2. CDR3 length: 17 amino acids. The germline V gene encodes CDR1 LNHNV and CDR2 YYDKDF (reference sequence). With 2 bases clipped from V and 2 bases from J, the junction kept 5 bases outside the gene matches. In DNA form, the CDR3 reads TGTGCCACCAGCAGACGACTAGCGGGGGCACACACAGATACGCAGTATTTT. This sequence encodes CATSRRLAGAHTDTQYF.

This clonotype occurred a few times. CDR3 nucleotides: TGTGCCAGGACCTGGGGTGCTGACAATGAATACGAGCAGTACTTC. Amino acids: CARTWGADNEYEQYF. V is TRBV10-3 and J is TRBJ2-7; D call uncertain. With 10 bases removed from V and 4 bases from J, the gap between germline ends came to 23 bases. Germline assignment: CDR1 ENHRY and CDR2 SYGVKD. The CDR3 covers 15 residues.

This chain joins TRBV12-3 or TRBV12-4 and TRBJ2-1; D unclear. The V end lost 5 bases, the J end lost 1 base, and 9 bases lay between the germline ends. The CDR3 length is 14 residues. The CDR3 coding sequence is TGTGCCAGCAGTCCCTTTGGGTCCTACAATGAGCAGTTCTTC. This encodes CASSPFGSYNEQFF.

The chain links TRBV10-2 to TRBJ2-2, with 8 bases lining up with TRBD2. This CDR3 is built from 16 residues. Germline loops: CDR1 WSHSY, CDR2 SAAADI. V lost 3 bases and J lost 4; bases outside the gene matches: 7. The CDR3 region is CASSDYGRAFTGELFF. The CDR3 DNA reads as TGCGCCAGCAGTGATTACGGGAGGGCCTTCACCGGGGAGCTGTTTTTT.

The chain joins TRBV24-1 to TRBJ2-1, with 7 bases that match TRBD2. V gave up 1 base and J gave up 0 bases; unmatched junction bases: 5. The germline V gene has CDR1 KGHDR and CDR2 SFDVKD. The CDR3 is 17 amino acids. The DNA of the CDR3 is TGTGCCACCAGTGATTTCAAGCGGGACGCCTCCTACAATGAGCAGTTCTTC. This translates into CATSDFKRDASYNEQFF.

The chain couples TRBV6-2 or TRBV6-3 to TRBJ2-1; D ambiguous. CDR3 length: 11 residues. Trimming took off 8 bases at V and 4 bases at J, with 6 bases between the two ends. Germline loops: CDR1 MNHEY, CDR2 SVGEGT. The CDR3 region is CASGRYNEQFF. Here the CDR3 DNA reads TGTGCCAGCGGTAGGTACAATGAGCAGTTCTTC.

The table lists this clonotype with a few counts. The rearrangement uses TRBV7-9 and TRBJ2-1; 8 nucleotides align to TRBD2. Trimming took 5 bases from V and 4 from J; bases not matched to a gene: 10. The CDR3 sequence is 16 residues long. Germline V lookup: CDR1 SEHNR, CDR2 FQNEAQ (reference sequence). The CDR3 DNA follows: TGTGCCAGCAGCACCCTACTAGCGGCGTCGTACAATGAGCAGTTCTTC. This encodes CASSTLLAASYNEQFF.

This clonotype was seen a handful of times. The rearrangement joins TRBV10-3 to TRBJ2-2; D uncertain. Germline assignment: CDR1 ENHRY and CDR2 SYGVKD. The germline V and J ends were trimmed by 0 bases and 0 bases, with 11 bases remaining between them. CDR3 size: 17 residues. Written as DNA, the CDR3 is TGTGCCATCAGTGAGTCGTGGCGGTCTTCGAACACCGGGGAGCTGTTTTTT. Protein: CAISESWRSSNTGELFF.

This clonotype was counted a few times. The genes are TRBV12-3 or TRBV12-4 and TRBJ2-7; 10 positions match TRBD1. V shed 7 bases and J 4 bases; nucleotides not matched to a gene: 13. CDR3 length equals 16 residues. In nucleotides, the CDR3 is TGTGCCAGCACCTACGGAGACAGGGGGCTCCCTTACGAGCAGTACTTC. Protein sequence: CASTYGDRGLPYEQYF.

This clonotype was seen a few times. The CDR3 DNA is TGCGCCAGCAGCCTAAGGGGACCTCTCAGGGAAGCTTTCTTT. It codes for CASSLRGPLREAFF. The chain employs TRBV4-1 and TRBJ1-1; perhaps TRBD1 as D (5 bases). The CDR3 is 14 residues long. Germline V gene sequence: CDR1 MGHRA, CDR2 YSYEKL. V lost 4 bases to trimming and J lost 8 bases, with 17 bases between them.

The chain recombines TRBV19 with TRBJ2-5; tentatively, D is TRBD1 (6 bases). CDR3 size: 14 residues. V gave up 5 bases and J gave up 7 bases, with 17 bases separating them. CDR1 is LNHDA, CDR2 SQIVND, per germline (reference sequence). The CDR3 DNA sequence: TGTGCCAGTAGTCTAGGGGGACCAGCCGGGACCCAGTACTTC. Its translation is CASSLGGPAGTQYF.

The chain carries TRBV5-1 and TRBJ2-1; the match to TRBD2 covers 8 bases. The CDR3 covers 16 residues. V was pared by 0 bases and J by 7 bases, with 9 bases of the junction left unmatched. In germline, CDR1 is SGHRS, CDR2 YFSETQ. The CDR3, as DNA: TGCGCCAGCAGCTTGGGTCCGGGACTAGGGGGTAATGAGCAGTTCTTC. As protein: CASSLGPGLGGNEQFF.

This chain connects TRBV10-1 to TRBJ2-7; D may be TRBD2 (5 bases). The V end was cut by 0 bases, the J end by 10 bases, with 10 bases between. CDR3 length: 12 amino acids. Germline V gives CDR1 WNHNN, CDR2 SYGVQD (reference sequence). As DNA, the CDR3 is TGCGCCAGCAGTGAGTCGGGGAGTGAACAGTACTTC. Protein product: CASSESGSEQYF.

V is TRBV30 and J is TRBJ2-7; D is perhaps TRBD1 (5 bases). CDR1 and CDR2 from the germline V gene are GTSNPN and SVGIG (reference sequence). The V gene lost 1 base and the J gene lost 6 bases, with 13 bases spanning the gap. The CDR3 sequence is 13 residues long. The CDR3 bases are TGTGCCTGGAGTGCCTCAGGGCGTCGCGAGCAGTACTTC. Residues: CAWSASGRREQYF.